This T cell receptor beta chain was sequenced during a study of blood T cell repertoires in COVID-19. Study background: The cDNA or gDNA used as material had been derived from T cells, B-cell-depleted T cells, or PBMCs.

Here immunoSEQ multiplex PCR was the method, and the copy in TCRdb shows in-frame clones only, minus some. The profile shows about 240,000 clones, about 89% of them singletons. Cohort 3 recovered donors had two negative PCRs, clearance, or symptom resolution. V was clipped by 6 bases and J by 4 bases, with 6 bases between them. Looked up from germline, CDR1 is MNHEY and CDR2 is SVGAGI. The CDR3 consists of 11 residues. This rearrangement joins TRBV6-5 to TRBJ1-2; unclear D gene. Source material: PBMCs or T cells enriched from blood (not recorded which). This clonotype was sampled from a man aged 40-55 years who had recovered from COVID-19. Here the CDR3 DNA reads TGTGCCAGCAGCACCAGCTATGGCTACACCTTC. Its translation is CASSTSYGYTF.